This T cell receptor beta chain was profiled in a study of identical twins' blood T cells. The CDR3 is 16 residues long. V was shortened by 0 bases and J by 2 bases, with 14 bases between the two germline ends. Germline CDR1 reads SGHRS; CDR2 reads YFSETQ. Both ends of each TCR cDNA library bore sample-specific barcodes. TCRdb passed the 5' RACE reads through MiXCR, listing each CDR3 protein once. The data hold roughly 380,000 distinct CDR3 sequences, with more than 25% observed a single time. This clonotype was observed a handful of times. This receptor was identified in a woman aged 18 to 55 in good health. This rearrangement joins TRBV5-1 to TRBJ1-1; D not certain. The sequencing input was PBMCs. The CDR3 sequence: CASSLGQTIGNTEAFF. CDR3 DNA sequence: TGCGCCAGCAGCTTGGGGCAGACAATAGGAAACACTGAAGCTTTCTTT. Using reference TRBV5-1 and TRBJ1-1 for the parts outside the CDR3, the full variable domain is KAGVTQTPRYLIKTRGQQVTLSCSPISGHRSVSWYQQTPGQGLQFLFEYFSETQRNKGNFPGRFSGRQFSNSRSEMNVSTLELGDSALYLCASSLGQTIGNTEAFFGQGTRLTVV.